The clone carrying this TCR beta chain was seen only once. Its antigen is still unknown. The CDR3 runs 13 residues. The germline V gene encodes CDR1 SGHTA and CDR2 FQGNSA. V lost 3 bases, J lost 6 bases, and 8 bases lay in between. These data originate in a study of lymphopenia after photon versus proton radiotherapy. Profiled with immunoSEQ multiplex PCR; TCRdb holds only in-frame clones, not every one. The sample lists about 70,000 clones; around 90% were seen once. Study-wide points: Authors raise, but do not show, better survival with proton therapy. A bigger post-nadir fall in TCR diversity correlated inversely with survival time in deceased patients. Post-nadir diversity loss with photons came from oligoclonal expansion, particularly CD8+ Temra cells. Proton therapy kept repertoires fairly stable, unlike photons, which gained effector/memory cells.

The genes are TRBV7-2 and TRBJ2-2; D perhaps matches TRBD2 (6 bases). The clonotype was recovered from a woman aged 40-49 years with cholangiocarcinoma. The sample was peripheral blood, taken from a patient treated with photon-based radiotherapy. CDR3 region: CASSFERAGELFF. The CDR3 DNA reads TGTGCCAGCAGCTTTGAGCGGGCCGGGGAGCTGTTTTTT.